The rows below give T cell receptor beta chains drawn from one sample of a study of blood T cell repertoires in COVID-19. Libraries were prepared by immunoSEQ multiplex PCR; TCRdb keeps only in-frame clonotypes and omits some of them. This table holds about 170,000 clones, around 87% found once. Sequencing was carried out using peripheral blood. The receptors here all came from a woman aged 80 or over with COVID-19, enrolled during active disease. Both conserved end residues are part of each CDR3. A D gene is named only where the DNA matches it firmly. The size entry is marked missing in some rows and otherwise reads once, few, many or a size class.

V: TRBV7-9
size: once
J: TRBJ2-2
D: -
CDR3: CASSSPNTGELFF
DNA: TGTGCCAGCAGCTCTCCGAACACCGGGGAGCTGTTTTTT

V: TRBV6-5
size: once
J: TRBJ1-5
D: -
CDR3: CASSYSTMAEVRAQHF
DNA: TGTGCCAGCAGTTACTCTACGATGGCCGAGGTCCGGGCCCAGCATTTT

V: TRBV3-1/TRBV3-2
size: -
J: TRBJ1-3
D: TRBD1
CDR3: CASSQGAGGFTGNTIYF
DNA: TGTGCCAGCAGCCAAGGGGCAGGGGGTTTTACTGGAAACACCATATATTTT

V: TRBV5-4
size: -
J: TRBJ1-1
D: -
CDR3: CASRPEFGANTEAFF
DNA: TGTGCCAGCAGACCAGAATTTGGGGCGAACACTGAAGCTTTCTTT

V: TRBV5-1
size: -
J: TRBJ2-2
D: -
CDR3: CASAPGHMNGELFF
DNA: TGCGCCAGCGCCCCGGGACATATGAACGGGGAGCTGTTTTTT

V: TRBV15
size: -
J: TRBJ1-6
D: -
CDR3: CATSRSQGTGTPLHF
DNA: TGTGCCACCAGCAGGTCACAGGGAACTGGGACACCCCTCCACTTT

V: TRBV7-6
size: -
J: TRBJ1-1
D: -
CDR3: CASSLYSDGDVPEAFF
DNA: TGTGCCAGCAGCTTATATTCAGACGGGGATGTCCCTGAAGCTTTCTTT

V: TRBV7-3
size: -
J: TRBJ2-3
D: TRBD2
CDR3: CASSLGGGTSGSTDTQYF
DNA: TGTGCCAGCAGCTTAGGAGGCGGGACTAGCGGCAGCACAGATACGCAGTATTTT

V: TRBV28
size: -
J: TRBJ2-5
D: -
CDR3: CASSREETQYF
DNA: TGTGCCAGCAGTCGGGAAGAGACCCAGTACTTC

V: TRBV19
size: -
J: TRBJ1-1
D: -
CDR3: CASSMSALNTEAFF
DNA: TGTGCCAGTAGTATGAGCGCCCTGAACACTGAAGCTTTCTTT

V: TRBV11-3
size: -
J: TRBJ1-2
D: TRBD1
CDR3: CASSPDRDPYGYTF
DNA: TGTGCCAGCAGCCCGGACAGGGATCCCTATGGCTACACCTTC

V: TRBV7-3
size: few
J: TRBJ1-6
D: -
CDR3: CASSRNPGANSPLHF
DNA: TGTGCCAGCAGTCGAAATCCGGGAGCCAATTCACCCCTCCACTTT

V: TRBV21-1
size: -
J: TRBJ2-2
D: -
CDR3: CASSKIEMLDTEELFF
DNA: TGTGCCAGCAGCAAAATCGAGATGTTAGACACCGAGGAGCTGTTTTTT

V: TRBV6-5
size: once
J: TRBJ2-7
D: TRBD1
CDR3: CASSYFGTDEQYF
DNA: TGTGCCAGCAGTTACTTCGGGACAGACGAGCAGTACTTC

V: TRBV2
size: -
J: TRBJ1-6
D: TRBD1
CDR3: CASSGQGASSPLHF
DNA: TGTGCCAGCAGCGGACAGGGGGCATCCTCACCCCTCCACTTT

V: TRBV7-7
size: -
J: TRBJ2-2
D: -
CDR3: CAGGSTGNTGELFF
DNA: TGTGCCGGAGGGAGTACTGGGAACACCGGGGAGCTGTTTTTT

V: TRBV28
size: few
J: TRBJ1-2
D: -
CDR3: CASSPSYGYTF
DNA: TGTGCCAGCAGTCCGTCCTATGGCTACACCTTC

V: TRBV2
size: -
J: TRBJ1-6
D: -
CDR3: CASIGEGNSPLHF
DNA: TGTGCCAGCATTGGTGAGGGTAATTCACCCCTCCACTTT

V: TRBV28
size: -
J: TRBJ1-5
D: -
CDR3: CASSSRWGGRDNQPQHF
DNA: TGTGCCAGCAGTTCTCGGTGGGGAGGACGGGACAATCAGCCCCAGCATTTT

V: TRBV28
size: once
J: TRBJ2-7
D: TRBD1
CDR3: CASSRTGQGADEQYF
DNA: TGTGCCAGCAGTCGTACAGGACAGGGGGCTGACGAGCAGTACTTC

V: TRBV27
size: once
J: TRBJ1-1
D: -
CDR3: CARKERRMNTEAFF
DNA: TGTGCCAGAAAAGAGAGGCGCATGAACACTGAAGCTTTCTTT

V: TRBV6-2/TRBV6-3
size: -
J: TRBJ2-1
D: TRBD2
CDR3: CASSKSGLAANNEQFF
DNA: TGTGCCAGCAGTAAATCGGGACTAGCGGCCAACAATGAGCAGTTCTTC

V: TRBV7-9
size: once
J: TRBJ2-1
D: TRBD2
CDR3: CASSRTSGFNNEQFF
DNA: TGTGCCAGCAGTCGGACTAGCGGATTCAACAATGAGCAGTTCTTC

V: TRBV15
size: -
J: TRBJ1-1
D: -
CDR3: CATSRAGYSYTEAFF
DNA: TGTGCCACCAGCAGAGCGGGGTACAGCTACACTGAAGCTTTCTTT

V: TRBV24-1
size: -
J: TRBJ2-5
D: TRBD2
CDR3: CATSDPRLAGETQYF
DNA: TGTGCCACCAGTGACCCCCGACTAGCAGGAGAGACCCAGTACTTC

V: TRBV27
size: -
J: TRBJ2-1
D: -
CDR3: CASKASARSYNEQFF
DNA: TGTGCCAGTAAAGCTAGCGCTCGCTCCTACAATGAGCAGTTCTTC

V: TRBV5-4
size: -
J: TRBJ2-1
D: TRBD2
CDR3: CASSLRTSGNNEQFF
DNA: TGTGCCAGCAGCTTGCGGACTAGCGGGAACAATGAGCAGTTCTTC

V: TRBV5-4
size: -
J: TRBJ2-7
D: TRBD2
CDR3: CASSAREGPGDYEQYF
DNA: TGTGCCAGCAGTGCTCGGGAGGGTCCGGGAGACTACGAGCAGTACTTC

V: TRBV7-2
size: -
J: TRBJ2-1
D: -
CDR3: CASSLASVLYNEQFF
DNA: TGTGCCAGCAGCTTAGCTAGCGTACTGTACAATGAGCAGTTCTTC